Included here is one TCR beta chain sequence, with context. This record comes from a study of blood T cell repertoires in COVID-19. Study information: The study drew acute and convalescent COVID-19 samples from the United States, Italy and Spain. The analysed material was cDNA or gDNA that came from T cells, B-cell-depleted T cells, or PBMCs.

Authors' processing steps: The assay estimated nucleated cells by amplifying reference gene primers. Method: immunoSEQ multiplex PCR; TCRdb's copy keeps in-frame clones and lacks some. V, J and clone size are taken as reported in that table, and D and trimming were inferred from the DNA itself. The data contain tens of thousands of clones, under 95% of them singletons. The clonotype comes from a human donor in a cohort sampled during active COVID-19. Sequenced material: peripheral blood.

CDR3 amino acids: CASSPRVGGGEQFF. The DNA for the CDR3 is TGTGCCAGCAGCCCACGGGTCGGGGGGGGTGAGCAGTTCTTC. This chain joins TRBV3-1 (or the pseudogene TRBV3-2) and TRBJ2-1, with 8 bases aligning to TRBD2. This CDR3 comprises 14 residues. The trim removed 4 bases at V and 9 bases at J, leaving 8 bases unmatched. Germline V gene lookup returns CDR1 LGHDT and CDR2 YNNKEL (reference sequence).